Sequencing of this TCR beta chain was carried out in a study of CD4 T cell repertoires in COVID-19. Points from the study as a whole: Two or all three memory subsets shared several highly expanded SARS-CoV-2-reactive clonotypes. SARS-CoV and/or HKU1 spike cultures shared between roughly 6 and 28% of SARS-CoV-2 clonotypes.

The CDR3 runs 13 residues. Per the germline V gene, CDR1 is KGHDR and CDR2 is SFDVKD. V gave up 6 bases and J gave up 3 bases; unmatched junction bases: 2. No culture step preceded sequencing of the ex vivo isolated memory T cells. Assay: immunoSEQ multiplex PCR; the TCRdb copy retains only in-frame clones and omits some. The sample lists fewer than 100,000 clones, 83% occurring once. A word on this clone: Its antigen is currently unknown.

This TCR was recovered from a human donor who had COVID-19. The sequenced sample was CD4+ T cells from peripheral blood, obtained after recovery from COVID-19. The genes are TRBV24-1 and TRBJ2-7; 9 nucleotides line up with TRBD1. CDR3 amino acids: CATSSDRGYEQYF. In DNA, the CDR3 is TGTGCCACCAGTTCGGACAGGGGCTACGAGCAGTACTTC.